These 21 T cell receptor beta chains share one sample of origin, sequenced in a study of T cells in Graves' hyperthyroidism and ophthalmopathy (dated by TCRdb to about 2019). Library generation was performed with multiplex PCR. The listed sequencing device is Illumina HiSeq 2000. The TCR beta CDR3 regions were amplified from the RNA transcripts. For the first round of RT-PCR on the TCR CDR3, the HTBI primer set was used together with the Qiagen OneStep RT-PCR kit. TCRdb reworked the public reads: Q25 trimming with fastp, MiXCR clone assembly, productive beta chains retained. Rows matching on CDR3 protein sequence are summarized as one entry with the most common DNA and genes. The sample table records 550,000 to 600,000 distinct CDR3 sequences; about 45% of these occur just once. Roughly 20% of the sample is taken by the ten largest. Sequencing was performed on peripheral blood or thyroid tissue (not recorded which). The receptor source for this set is an adult woman with Graves' disease, either hyperthyroidism or ophthalmopathy (not recorded which).

J is TRBJ2-7 and V is TRBV6-5; no reliable D call. V shed 2 bases and J shed 3 bases, with 8 bases lying between them. Germline loops: CDR1 MNHEY, CDR2 SVGAGI. CDR3 length equals 13 residues. DNA for the CDR3: TGTGCCAGCAGTTACGCCAGCGACTACGAGCAGTACTTC. Translated: CASSYASDYEQYF.

The sample holds many counts of this clonotype. V is TRBV4-1 and J is TRBJ2-6; no clear D gene. Germline CDR1 is MGHRA and CDR2 is YSYEKL. Trimming cost V 1 base and J 4 bases, with 5 bases left between them. The CDR3 has 14 amino acids. Here the CDR3 reads CASSQAVGANVLTF. For the CDR3, the DNA is TGCGCCAGCAGCCAAGCCGTGGGGGCCAACGTCCTGACTTTC.

A word on this clonotype: Its ends do not fully match the called genes, so a read error is possible. The chain combines TRBV7-2 with TRBJ2-5; 8 bases agree with TRBD1. Germline lookup yields CDR1 SGHTA and CDR2 FQGNSA. The CDR3 runs 13 residues. The CDR3 spells CASSQGAQVTQYF. The CDR3 DNA reads as TGTGCCAGCAGCCAGGGGGCCCAAGTGACCCAGTACTTC.

V usage is TRBV5-1 and J usage is TRBJ1-3; no definite D call. CDR3 length: 16 residues. Per germline, CDR1 SGHRS and CDR2 YFSETQ. Deletions cut 4 bases from V and 3 bases from J, with 17 bases between. CDR3 sequence reads: CASSPNMATHGNTIYF. CDR3 bases: TGCGCCAGCAGCCCGAATATGGCAACGCATGGAAACACCATATATTTT.

This clonotype has a count of ten or more. CDR3: CASSTTKDTEAFF. Written as DNA, the CDR3 is TGTGCCAGCTCGACGACAAAGGACACTGAAGCTTTCTTT. V and J are TRBV18 and TRBJ1-1; D is uncertain. There are 13 residues in the CDR3. Trimming removed 6 bases from V and 3 bases from J, with 11 bases in between. Germline assignment: CDR1 KGHSH and CDR2 LQKENI.

This chain joins TRBV7-2 and TRBJ1-1, with D unresolved. The CDR3 has 18 amino acids. V shed 5 bases and J shed 5 bases, with 27 bases lying between them. Per germline, CDR1 SGHTA and CDR2 FQGNSA. DNA for the CDR3: TGTGCCAGCAGCGGCCACAATTCACCCCTCGGACGGAGGACTGAAGCTTTCTTT. This sequence encodes CASSGHNSPLGRRTEAFF.

This clonotype has just a few counts. This chain connects TRBV15 to TRBJ1-6; unclear D gene. V lost 0 bases, J lost 7 bases, and 4 bases lay in between. Germline CDR1 reads LNHNV; CDR2 reads YYDKDF (reference sequence). CDR3 length: 13 residues. The DNA for the CDR3 is TGTGCCACCAGCAGAGACCGAAATTCACCCCTCCACTTT. Protein product: CATSRDRNSPLHF.

This clonotype was detected ten times or more. V gene TRBV6-1 combines with J gene TRBJ2-7, with D maybe TRBD1 (6 bases). Per germline, CDR1 MNHNS and CDR2 SASEGT. V lost 7 bases to trimming and J lost 2 bases, with 12 bases between them. This CDR3 comprises 13 residues. CDR3 sequence reads: CASKPGTTYEQYF. For the CDR3, the DNA is TGTGCCAGCAAACCCGGGACAACCTACGAGCAGTACTTC.

This rearrangement joins TRBV7-6 to TRBJ2-7; D perhaps matches TRBD2 (5 bases). The CDR3 is 17 residues long. V dropped 2 bases and J dropped 1 base, with 18 bases sitting between them. Germline assignment: CDR1 SGHVS and CDR2 FNYEAQ. The chain's CDR3 is CASSLSFHSARSYEQYF. The CDR3 coding sequence is TGTGCCAGCAGCTTAAGTTTCCATAGCGCCAGATCCTACGAGCAGTACTTC.

This clonotype showed up many times. The V gene is TRBV7-9, the J gene TRBJ1-2, with D possibly TRBD1 on 5 matching bases. CDR3 length: 13 residues. V gave up 2 bases and J gave up 6 bases, with 10 bases separating them. The germline gives CDR1 SEHNR, CDR2 FQNEAQ (reference sequence). CDR3 amino acids: CASSLLWGDGYTF. The DNA of the CDR3 is TGTGCCAGCAGCTTACTGTGGGGGGATGGCTACACCTTC.

The chain combines TRBV10-3 with TRBJ2-5; 8 bases agree with TRBD2. The CDR3 contains 15 residues. Trimming cost V 4 bases and J 7 bases; bases outside gene matches: 11. CDR1 and CDR2 from the germline V gene are ENHRY and SYGVKD. CDR3 DNA sequence: TGTGCCATCAGTGCCCTCCTTAGCGGGGAAGCGACCCAGTACTTC. This sequence encodes CAISALLSGEATQYF.

Many counts were recorded for this clonotype. This chain links TRBV20-1 with TRBJ1-3; no firm D call. Germline V gives CDR1 DFQATT, CDR2 SNEGSKA (reference sequence). V was shortened by 2 bases and J by 0 bases, with 8 bases between the two germline ends. The length of the CDR3 is 14 residues. DNA for the CDR3: TGCAGTGCTAGACTAGTCAGCTCTGGAAACACCATATATTTT. This codes for CSARLVSSGNTIYF.

This clonotype was found a few times. The V and J genes are TRBV7-9 and TRBJ2-6; D is possibly TRBD2 (6 bases). Trimming took 3 bases from V and 16 from J, leaving 13 bases between them. Looked up from germline, CDR1 is SEHNR and CDR2 is FQNEAQ (reference sequence). The CDR3 is 12 amino acids. The CDR3, as DNA: TGTGCCAGCAGCTTGGTGGGAAGCGGGCTGACTTTC. This encodes CASSLVGSGLTF.

The table lists this clonotype with many counts. The chain carries TRBV20-1 and TRBJ1-1; 7 bases map to TRBD1. CDR1 DFQATT and CDR2 SNEGSKA come from the germline V gene (reference sequence). This CDR3 contains 15 residues. J was trimmed by 6 bases and V by 0 bases; bases with no gene match: 10. The CDR3 nucleotides are TGCAGTGCTAGAGATCAGGAGAAGGGGGCCGCTGAAGCTTTCTTT. It translates to CSARDQEKGAAEAFF.

This clonotype was seen many times. This chain uses TRBV29-1 with TRBJ2-5; D gene unclear. CDR3 length: 12 residues. From germline, CDR1 is SQVTM and CDR2 ANQGSEA. Trimming shortened V by 2 bases and J by 7 bases, and 11 bases separated the two germline ends. CDR3 amino acids: CSVEQTLATQYF. In nucleotides, the CDR3 is TGCAGCGTTGAACAGACTTTGGCGACCCAGTACTTC. Full variable domain (outside the CDR3, taken from reference TRBV29-1 and TRBJ2-5): SAVISQKPSRDICQRGTSLTIQCQVDSQVTMMFWYRQQPGQSLTLIATANQGSEATYESGFVIDKFPISRPNLTFSTLTVSNMSPEDSSIYLCSVEQTLATQYFGPGTRLLVL.

This clonotype was detected ten times or more. The rearrangement joins TRBV6-1 to TRBJ1-5; weak D call: TRBD1 (6 bases). The CDR3 loop spans 14 amino acids. The V gene's germline CDR1 is MNHNS and CDR2 SASEGT. V shed 6 bases and J shed 6 bases, with 15 bases lying between them. The CDR3 DNA is TGTGCCAGCAGGAATGGGGGGGCGGGTCAGCCCCAGCATTTT. Residues: CASRNGGAGQPQHF.

Many counts were recorded for this clonotype. This sequence joins TRBV20-1 and TRBJ1-2; no clear D. Trimming took off 1 base at V and 4 bases at J, with 16 bases between the two ends. The CDR3 length is 15 residues. The V gene's germline CDR1 is DFQATT and CDR2 SNEGSKA (reference sequence). The CDR3 DNA is TGCAGTGCTAGAGCCCTGGTCCCCACCTCCTATGGCTACACCTTC. It translates to CSARALVPTSYGYTF.

On this clonotype itself: Compared with germline, one end of the junction differs, possibly owing to a read error. This chain uses TRBV20-1 with TRBJ2-5; D remains unclear. Per germline, CDR1 DFQATT and CDR2 SNEGSKA (reference sequence). The CDR3 length is 12 residues. Here the CDR3 reads CSADLRQETQCF. The CDR3 bases are TGCAGTGCTGATCTTCGACAAGAGACCCAGTGCTTC.

This clonotype was seen many times. The chain uses TRBV6-1 and TRBJ1-1; D may be TRBD1 (5 bases). Deletions cut 7 bases from V and 3 bases from J, with 15 bases between. CDR1 is MNHNS and CDR2 is SASEGT in the germline V gene. The CDR3 length is 14 residues. CDR3 bases: TGTGCCAGCACGGATGGCAGGGTCGACACTGAAGCTTTCTTT. It yields the protein CASTDGRVDTEAFF.

This clonotype was seen ten or more times. The J gene is TRBJ1-4, the V gene TRBV7-9, with 10 nucleotides matching TRBD1. Looked up from germline, CDR1 is SEHNR and CDR2 is FQNEAQ (reference sequence). V shed 5 bases, J shed 8 bases, and the junction held 5 bases outside the gene matches. The CDR3 totals 14 residues. This chain's CDR3 is CASSDGTGEEKLFF. The CDR3 bases are TGTGCCAGCAGCGACGGGACAGGGGAGGAAAAACTGTTTTTT.

The CDR3 is CASQTGELFF. The CDR3 DNA reads as TGCGCCAGCCAGACAGGGGAGCTGTTTTTT. The rearrangement links TRBV5-1 to TRBJ2-2; D is undetermined. The CDR3 is 10 amino acids. The germline CDR1 and CDR2 sequences are SGHRS and YFSETQ. Trimming removed 7 bases at V and 8 bases at J, with 6 bases between.